Each of the 20 T cell receptor beta chains below was sequenced from the same sample in a study of graft-versus-host responses after intestinal transplantation. Assay used: immunoSEQ multiplex PCR; TCRdb lists only in-frame clones, some missing. The table lists tens of thousands of clones, around 90% of them singletons. No antigen has been identified for these receptors. The sequenced sample was unstimulated CD4+ T cells sorted from spleen or lymph node cells, obtained before intestinal transplant. These receptors were collected from a human donor who received an intestinal transplant.

The rearrangement joins TRBV5-1 to TRBJ2-1; no clear D gene. Germline V gene data show CDR1 as SGHRS and CDR2 as YFSETQ. There are 14 residues in the CDR3. Trimming removed 2 bases at V and 8 bases at J, with 14 bases between. The CDR3 sequence is CASSFSTTSHEQFF. CDR3 nucleotide sequence: TGCGCCAGCAGCTTCAGCACGACATCACATGAGCAGTTCTTC.

A word on this clone: One end of the junction is discordant with germline, which a read error may explain. The chain has TRBV6-1 and TRBJ2-1; D might be TRBD1 or TRBD2, each matching 5 bases. This CDR3 has 15 amino acids. CDR1 MNHNS and CDR2 SASEGT come from the germline V gene. The CDR3 region is CASSEDRGGYNEQFF. The DNA for the CDR3 is TGTGCCAGCAGCGAAGACCGGGGCGGGTACAATGAGCAGTTCTTC.

CDR3 loop: CASNQPFLDAGDLNTEAFF. CDR3 DNA: TGTGCCAGTAACCAACCCTTTCTGGACGCGGGGGACCTGAACACTGAAGCTTTCTTT. V gene TRBV19 combines with J gene TRBJ1-1, with a possible D match to TRBD1 (5 bases). The germline V gene has CDR1 LNHDA and CDR2 SQIVND (reference sequence). Trimming removed 7 bases at V and 0 bases at J, with 27 bases between. The CDR3 is 19 amino acids.

This chain links TRBV7-9 with TRBJ2-7; D possibly uses TRBD1 or TRBD2 (5 bases each). The V and J ends lost 0 bases and 6 bases respectively, with 9 bases between them. Germline CDR1 and CDR2: SEHNR and FQNEAQ (reference sequence). The CDR3 is made up of 13 amino acids. For the CDR3, the DNA is TGTGCCAGCAGCTTAGCACTAGACAGCGAGCAGTACTTC. Amino acids: CASSLALDSEQYF.

This chain joins TRBV5-1 and TRBJ1-1; D remains unclear. The CDR3 has 15 amino acids. The V gene lost 0 bases and the J gene lost 2 bases, with 11 bases spanning the gap. Germline-derived CDR1 and CDR2 are SGHRS and YFSETQ. This chain's CDR3 is CASSLDGFRNTEAFF. The CDR3 DNA sequence: TGCGCCAGCAGCTTGGATGGGTTTCGCAACACTGAAGCTTTCTTT.

J is TRBJ2-1 and V is TRBV25-1, with 13 bases fitting TRBD2. The CDR3 loop spans 17 amino acids. After removal of 3 bases from V and 0 bases from J, the junction contained 2 bases not matched to a gene. Germline CDR1 is MGHDK and CDR2 is SYGVNS. The CDR3 DNA sequence: TGTGCCAGCAGTGAGGGACTAGCGGGATACTCCTACAATGAGCAGTTCTTC. Translation: CASSEGLAGYSYNEQFF.

The rearrangement joins TRBV4-1 to TRBJ1-4; possible D gene TRBD1, 6 bases. The CDR3 totals 16 residues. Trimming removed 0 bases from V and 0 bases from J, with 8 bases in between. Germline V gives CDR1 MGHRA, CDR2 YSYEKL. As DNA, the CDR3 is TGCGCCAGCAGCCAAGAAGGGGGGGCAACTAATGAAAAACTGTTTTTT. This gives the protein CASSQEGGATNEKLFF.

V and J are TRBV30 and TRBJ2-7, with 14 bases lining up with TRBD2. This CDR3 region has 15 residues. The V and J ends lost 2 bases and 4 bases, in that order; junction bases with no gene match: 4. Germline CDR1 reads GTSNPN; CDR2 reads SVGIG (reference sequence). CDR3 DNA sequence: TGTGCCTGGAGTTCGGGACTAGCGGGAGTGTACGAGCAGTACTTC. Protein product: CAWSSGLAGVYEQYF.

The V and J genes are TRBV9 and TRBJ1-1; D call uncertain. The V end lost 2 bases, the J end lost 2 bases, and 10 bases lay between the germline ends. The CDR3 spans 14 residues. Germline CDR1 and CDR2: SGDLS and YYNGEE. In nucleotides, the CDR3 is TGTGCCAGCAGCGTGCGGGCAGAAAACACTGAAGCTTTCTTT. The encoded protein is CASSVRAENTEAFF. The full variable domain, completed using reference TRBV9 and TRBJ1-1, is DSGVTQTPKHLITATGQRVTLRCSPRSGDLSVYWYQQSLDQGLQFLIQYYNGEERAKGNILERFSAQQFPDLHSELNLSSLELGDSALYFCASSVRAENTEAFFGQGTRLTVV.

The sample holds a few counts of this clone. V and J are TRBV18 and TRBJ2-1; 12 nucleotides align to TRBD2. V dropped 1 base and J dropped 1; count of bases not matched to a gene: 8. The CDR3 spans 19 residues. From germline, CDR1 is KGHSH and CDR2 LQKENI. The CDR3 here is CASSPRLTSGRSSYNEQFF. In nucleotides, the CDR3 is TGTGCCAGCTCACCACGTCTTACTAGCGGGAGGTCTTCCTACAATGAGCAGTTCTTC.

The chain joins TRBV29-1 to TRBJ1-1; D uncertain. This CDR3 contains 12 residues. V lost 7 bases and J lost 1, with 10 bases in between. Germline V gene data show CDR1 as SQVTM and CDR2 as ANQGSEA. CDR3: CSAPVGNTEAFF. The CDR3 DNA reads as TGCAGCGCCCCAGTAGGGAACACTGAAGCTTTCTTT.

The chain carries TRBV19 and TRBJ2-6, with 12 bases fitting TRBD2. J lost 0 bases, V lost 4 bases, and 1 base had no gene match. The CDR3 length is 17 residues. Germline V gene sequence: CDR1 LNHDA, CDR2 SQIVND (reference sequence). As DNA, the CDR3 is TGTGCCAGTAGTACTAGCGGGAGGGCCTCTGGGGCCAACGTCCTGACTTTC. Translating gives CASSTSGRASGANVLTF.

This clone was recorded once. The CDR3 nucleotides read TGCAGCGTTGCAGCGCCTGGCGAGCAGTACTTC. Protein: CSVAAPGEQYF. This chain links TRBV29-1 with TRBJ2-7; D gene unclear. The CDR3 length is 11 residues. Trimming left V 4 bases short and J 6 bases short, with 10 bases between. Germline CDR1 and CDR2: SQVTM and ANQGSEA.

This clone has just one count. The V and J genes are TRBV18 and TRBJ2-1, with 7 bases that match TRBD1. This CDR3 has 14 amino acids. CDR1 is KGHSH and CDR2 is LQKENI in the germline V gene. V was pared by 2 bases and J by 5 bases, with 3 bases of the junction left unmatched. CDR3 amino acids: CASSPFDRDNEQFF. In DNA, the CDR3 is TGTGCCAGCTCACCATTCGACAGGGACAATGAGCAGTTCTTC.

The rearrangement joins TRBV6-1 to TRBJ2-2; either TRBD1 or TRBD2 may fit D (5 bases each). CDR1 MNHNS and CDR2 SASEGT come from the germline V gene. V was pared by 10 bases and J by 2 bases, with 17 bases between. CDR3 length: 15 residues. DNA of the CDR3: TGTGCCACCAGGGTGGGACCCCCCAACACCGGGGAGCTGTTTTTT. This encodes CATRVGPPNTGELFF.

The chain employs TRBV15 and TRBJ2-4, with TRBD2 identical over 7 bases. Germline CDR1 LNHNV, CDR2 YYDKDF (reference sequence). This CDR3 spans 15 amino acids. Germline trimming cut 1 base from V and 1 base from J; bases unmatched to any gene: 1. DNA for the CDR3: TGTGCCACCAGCAGAGTCGGGGGGGCCAAAAACATTCAGTACTTC. Its translation is CATSRVGGAKNIQYF.

This clone came up once. CDR3: CASSVFLLAGAESTDTQYF. The DNA for the CDR3 is TGTGCCAGCTCAGTTTTTTTACTAGCGGGAGCGGAGAGCACAGATACGCAGTATTTT. The chain couples TRBV18 to TRBJ2-3; 11 bases match TRBD2. This CDR3 region has 19 residues. Per germline, CDR1 KGHSH and CDR2 LQKENI. Unmatched junction bases numbered 13, after V lost 5 bases and J lost 0 bases.

The genes are TRBV6-5 and TRBJ1-1; 8 bases are a match to TRBD1. Germline CDR1 reads MNHEY; CDR2 reads SVGAGI. This CDR3 has 12 amino acids. V was clipped by 6 bases and J by 8 bases; unmatched bases: 5. The DNA for the CDR3 is TGTGCCAGCAGACCCACAGGGGGGGAAGCTTTCTTT. Protein product: CASRPTGGEAFF.

The chain links TRBV5-1 to TRBJ1-4; 12 bases fit TRBD1. V trimming: 2 bases; J trimming: 6 bases; junction bases outside the gene matches: 8. The CDR3 is made up of 17 amino acids. Germline CDR1 SGHRS, CDR2 YFSETQ. The CDR3 is CASSLGDRGPGYEKLFF. For the CDR3, the DNA is TGCGCCAGCAGCTTAGGGGACAGGGGGCCAGGATATGAAAAACTGTTTTTT. The whole variable domain, remainder taken from reference TRBV5-1 and TRBJ1-4, is KAGVTQTPRYLIKTRGQQVTLSCSPISGHRSVSWYQQTPGQGLQFLFEYFSETQRNKGNFPGRFSGRQFSNSRSEMNVSTLELGDSALYLCASSLGDRGPGYEKLFFGSGTQLSVL.

This chain links TRBV4-1 with TRBJ1-6, with D perhaps matching TRBD1 (5 bases). V lost 2 bases to trimming and J lost 13 bases, with 18 bases between them. There are 15 residues in the CDR3. The V gene's germline CDR1 is MGHRA and CDR2 YSYEKL. CDR3 coding DNA: TGCGCCAGCAGCCAACTCGGGACCTCCTTCCTCCCCCTCCACTTT. Protein sequence: CASSQLGTSFLPLHF.